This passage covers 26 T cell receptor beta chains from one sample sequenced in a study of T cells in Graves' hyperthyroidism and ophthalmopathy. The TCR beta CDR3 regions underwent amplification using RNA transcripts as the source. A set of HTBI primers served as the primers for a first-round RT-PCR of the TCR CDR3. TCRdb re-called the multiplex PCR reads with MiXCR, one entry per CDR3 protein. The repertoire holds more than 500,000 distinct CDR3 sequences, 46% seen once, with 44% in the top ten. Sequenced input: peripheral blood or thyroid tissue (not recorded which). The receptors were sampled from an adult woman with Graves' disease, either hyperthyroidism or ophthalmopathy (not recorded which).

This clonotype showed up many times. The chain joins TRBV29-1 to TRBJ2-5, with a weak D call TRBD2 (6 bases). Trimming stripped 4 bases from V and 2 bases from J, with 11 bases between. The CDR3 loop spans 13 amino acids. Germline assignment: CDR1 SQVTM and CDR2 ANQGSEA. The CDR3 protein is CSVVGGGQETQYF. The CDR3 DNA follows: TGCAGCGTTGTAGGTGGGGGGCAAGAGACCCAGTACTTC.

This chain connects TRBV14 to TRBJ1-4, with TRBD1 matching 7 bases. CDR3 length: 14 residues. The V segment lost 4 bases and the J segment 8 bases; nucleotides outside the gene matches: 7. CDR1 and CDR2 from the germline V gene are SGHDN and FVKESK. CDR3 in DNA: TGTGCCAGCAGCCGCGGACAGGTTGGCGAAAAACTGTTTTTT. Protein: CASSRGQVGEKLFF.

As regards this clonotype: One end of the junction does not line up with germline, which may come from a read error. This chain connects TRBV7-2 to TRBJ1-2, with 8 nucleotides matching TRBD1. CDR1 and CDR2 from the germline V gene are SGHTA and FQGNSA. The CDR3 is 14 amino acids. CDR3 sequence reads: CASSLDRDARGYIF. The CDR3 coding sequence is TGCGCCAGCAGCTTGGACAGGGATGCGCGGGGCTACATCTTC.

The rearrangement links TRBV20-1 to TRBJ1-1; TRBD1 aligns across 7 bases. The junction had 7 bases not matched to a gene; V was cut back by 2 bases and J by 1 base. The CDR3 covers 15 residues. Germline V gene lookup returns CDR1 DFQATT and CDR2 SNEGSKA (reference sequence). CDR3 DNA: TGCAGTGCTAGAATCCCGCGACAGGGGAACACTGAAGCTTTCTTT. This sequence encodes CSARIPRQGNTEAFF.

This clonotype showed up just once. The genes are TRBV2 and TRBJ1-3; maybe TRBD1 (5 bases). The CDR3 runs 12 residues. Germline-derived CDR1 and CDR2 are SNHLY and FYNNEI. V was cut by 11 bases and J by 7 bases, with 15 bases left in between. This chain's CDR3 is CAVGRDGNTIYF. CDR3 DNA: TGTGCCGTGGGGAGGGACGGGAACACCATATATTTT.

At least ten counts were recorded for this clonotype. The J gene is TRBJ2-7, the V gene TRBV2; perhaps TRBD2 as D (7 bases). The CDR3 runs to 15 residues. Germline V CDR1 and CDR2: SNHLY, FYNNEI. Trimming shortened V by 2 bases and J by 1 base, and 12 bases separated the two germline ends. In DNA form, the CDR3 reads TGTGCCAGCAGTGAAAGGGGGGGGCCATCCTACGAGCAGTACTTC. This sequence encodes CASSERGGPSYEQYF.

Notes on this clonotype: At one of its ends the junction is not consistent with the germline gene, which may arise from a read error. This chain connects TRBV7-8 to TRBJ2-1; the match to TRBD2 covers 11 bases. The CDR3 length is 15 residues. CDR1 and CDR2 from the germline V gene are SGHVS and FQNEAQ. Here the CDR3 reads CASSSEGLAENEQSF. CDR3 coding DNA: TGTGCCAGCAGCTCCGAGGGACTAGCGGAGAATGAGCAGTCCTTC.

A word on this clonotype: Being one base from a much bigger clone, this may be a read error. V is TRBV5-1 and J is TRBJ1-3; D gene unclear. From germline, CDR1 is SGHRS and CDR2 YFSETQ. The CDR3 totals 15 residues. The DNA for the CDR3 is TGCGCCAGCACCACGGGGAGCACCTCTGGAAACAACATATATTTT. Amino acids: CASTTGSTSGNNIYF. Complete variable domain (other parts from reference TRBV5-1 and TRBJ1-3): KAGVTQTPRYLIKTRGQQVTLSCSPISGHRSVSWYQQTPGQGLQFLFEYFSETQRNKGNFPGRFSGRQFSNSRSEMNVSTLELGDSALYLCASTTGSTSGNNIYFGEGSWLTVV.

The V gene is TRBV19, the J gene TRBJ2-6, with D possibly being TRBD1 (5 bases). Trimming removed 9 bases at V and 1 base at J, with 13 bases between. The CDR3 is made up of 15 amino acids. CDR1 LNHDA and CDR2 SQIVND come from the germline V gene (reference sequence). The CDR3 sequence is CASTQGESGANVLTF. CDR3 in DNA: TGTGCCAGCACCCAAGGGGAATCTGGGGCCAACGTCCTGACTTTC. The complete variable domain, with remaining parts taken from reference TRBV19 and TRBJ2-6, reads DGGITQSPKYLFRKEGQNVTLSCEQNLNHDAMYWYRQDPGQGLRLIYYSQIVNDFQKGDIAEGYSVSREKKESFPLTVTSAQKNPTAFYLCASTQGESGANVLTFGAGSRLTVL.

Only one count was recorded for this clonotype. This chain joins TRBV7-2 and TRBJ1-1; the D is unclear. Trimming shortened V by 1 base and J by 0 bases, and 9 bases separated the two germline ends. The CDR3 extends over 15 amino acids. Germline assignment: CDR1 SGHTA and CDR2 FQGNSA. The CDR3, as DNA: TGTGCCAGCAGCTTAGAGGGTAAGATGAACACTGAAGCTTTCTTT. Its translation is CASSLEGKMNTEAFF.

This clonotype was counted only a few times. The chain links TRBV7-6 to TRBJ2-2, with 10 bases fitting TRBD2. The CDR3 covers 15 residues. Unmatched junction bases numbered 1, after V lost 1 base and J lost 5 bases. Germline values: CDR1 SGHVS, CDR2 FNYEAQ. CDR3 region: CASSLETSGTGELFF. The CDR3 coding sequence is TGTGCCAGCAGCTTAGAGACTAGCGGGACCGGGGAGCTGTTTTTT.

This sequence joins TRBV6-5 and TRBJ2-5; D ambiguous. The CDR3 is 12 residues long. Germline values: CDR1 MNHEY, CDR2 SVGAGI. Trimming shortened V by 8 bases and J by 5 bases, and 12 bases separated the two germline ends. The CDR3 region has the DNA TGTGCCAGCCGTGAGGCTTTGGAGACCCAGTACTTC. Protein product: CASREALETQYF.

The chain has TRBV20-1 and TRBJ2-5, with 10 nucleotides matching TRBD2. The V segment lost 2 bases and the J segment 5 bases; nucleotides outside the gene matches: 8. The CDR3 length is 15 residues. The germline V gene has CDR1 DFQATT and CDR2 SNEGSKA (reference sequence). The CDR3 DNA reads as TGCAGTGCTAGACTAGCGGGAGCCCAGAGGGAGACCCAGTACTTC. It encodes CSARLAGAQRETQYF.

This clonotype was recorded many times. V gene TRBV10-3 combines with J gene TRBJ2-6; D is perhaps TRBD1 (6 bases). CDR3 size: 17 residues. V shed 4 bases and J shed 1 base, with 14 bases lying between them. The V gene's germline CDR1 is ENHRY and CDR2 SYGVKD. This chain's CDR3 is CAISVGRGSSGANVLTF. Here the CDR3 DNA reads TGTGCCATCAGTGTTGGCAGGGGCAGTTCTGGGGCCAACGTCCTGACTTTC.

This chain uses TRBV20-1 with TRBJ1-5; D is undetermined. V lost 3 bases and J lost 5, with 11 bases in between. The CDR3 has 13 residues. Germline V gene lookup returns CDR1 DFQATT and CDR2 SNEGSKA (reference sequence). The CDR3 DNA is TGCAGTGCTAGGGGGAGGGATCATCAGCCCCAGCATTTT. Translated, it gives CSARGRDHQPQHF.

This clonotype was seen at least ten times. This CDR3 reads CAISESAGDAYGYTF. In DNA form, the CDR3 reads TGTGCCATCAGTGAGTCTGCCGGGGATGCCTATGGCTACACCTTC. The rearrangement links TRBV10-3 to TRBJ1-2, with no clear D. Trimming shortened V by 0 bases and J by 4 bases, and 12 bases separated the two germline ends. Germline CDR1 and CDR2: ENHRY and SYGVKD. The CDR3 extends over 15 amino acids.

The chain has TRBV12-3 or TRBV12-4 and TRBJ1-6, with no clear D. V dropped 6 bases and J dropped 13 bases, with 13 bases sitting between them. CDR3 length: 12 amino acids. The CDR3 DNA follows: TGTGCCAGCAGACGGTCCCAGTTCCCCCTCCACTTT. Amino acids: CASRRSQFPLHF.

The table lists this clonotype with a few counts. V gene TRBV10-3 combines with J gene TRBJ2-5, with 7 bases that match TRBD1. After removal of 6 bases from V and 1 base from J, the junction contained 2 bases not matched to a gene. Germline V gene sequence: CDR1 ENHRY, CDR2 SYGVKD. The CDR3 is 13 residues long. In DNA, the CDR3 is TGTGCCATCAGCCGGGACAGCCAAGAGACCCAGTACTTC. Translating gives CAISRDSQETQYF.

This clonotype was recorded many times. As DNA, the CDR3 is TGCAGCGTTGTAGCGGATCTCATCTACGAGCAGTACTTC. As protein: CSVVADLIYEQYF. V gene TRBV29-1 combines with J gene TRBJ2-7, with D possibly matching TRBD2 (6 bases). The V and J ends lost 4 bases and 3 bases respectively, with 13 bases between them. Germline CDR1 is SQVTM and CDR2 is ANQGSEA. There are 13 residues in the CDR3.

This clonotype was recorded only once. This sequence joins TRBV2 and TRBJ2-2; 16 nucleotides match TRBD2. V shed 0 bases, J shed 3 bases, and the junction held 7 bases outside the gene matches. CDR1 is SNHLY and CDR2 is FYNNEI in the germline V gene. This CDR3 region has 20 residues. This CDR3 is CASSEALGLAGGQYTGELFF. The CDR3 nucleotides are TGTGCCAGCAGTGAAGCGTTGGGACTAGCGGGAGGGCAGTACACCGGGGAGCTGTTTTTT.

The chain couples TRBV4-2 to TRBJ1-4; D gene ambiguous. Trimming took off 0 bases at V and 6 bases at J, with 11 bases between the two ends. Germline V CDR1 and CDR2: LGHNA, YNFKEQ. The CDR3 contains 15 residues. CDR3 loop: CASSQEAFSHEKLFF. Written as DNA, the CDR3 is TGTGCCAGCAGCCAAGAGGCTTTTTCTCATGAAAAACTGTTTTTT.

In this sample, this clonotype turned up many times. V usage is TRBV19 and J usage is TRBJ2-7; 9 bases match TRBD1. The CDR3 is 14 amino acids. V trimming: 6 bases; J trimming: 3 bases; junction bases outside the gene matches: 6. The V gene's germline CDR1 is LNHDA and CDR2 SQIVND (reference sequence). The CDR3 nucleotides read TGTGCCAGTAGCCGCCTGGGACAGGGCTACGAGCAGTACTTC. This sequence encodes CASSRLGQGYEQYF. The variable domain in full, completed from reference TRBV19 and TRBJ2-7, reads DGGITQSPKYLFRKEGQNVTLSCEQNLNHDAMYWYRQDPGQGLRLIYYSQIVNDFQKGDIAEGYSVSREKKESFPLTVTSAQKNPTAFYLCASSRLGQGYEQYFGPGTRLTVT.

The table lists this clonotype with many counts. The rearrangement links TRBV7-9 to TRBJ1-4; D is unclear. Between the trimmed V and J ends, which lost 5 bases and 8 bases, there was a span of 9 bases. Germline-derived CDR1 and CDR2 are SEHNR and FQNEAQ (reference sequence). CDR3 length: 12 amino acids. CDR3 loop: CASSLIGEKLFF. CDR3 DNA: TGTGCCAGCAGCCTTATAGGCGAAAAACTGTTTTTT.

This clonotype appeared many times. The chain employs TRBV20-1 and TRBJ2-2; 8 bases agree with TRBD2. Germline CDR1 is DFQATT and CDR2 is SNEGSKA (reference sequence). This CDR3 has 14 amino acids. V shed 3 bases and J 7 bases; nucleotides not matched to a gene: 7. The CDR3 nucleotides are TGCAGTGCTAGTCCGGGAGGGCCTAACGGGGAGCTGTTTTTT. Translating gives CSASPGGPNGELFF.

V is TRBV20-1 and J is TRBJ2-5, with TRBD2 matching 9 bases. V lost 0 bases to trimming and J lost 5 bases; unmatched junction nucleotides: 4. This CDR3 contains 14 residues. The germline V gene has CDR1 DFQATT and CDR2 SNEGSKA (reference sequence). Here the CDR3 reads CSARDWLAGETQYF. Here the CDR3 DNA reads TGCAGTGCTAGAGATTGGCTAGCGGGGGAGACCCAGTACTTC.

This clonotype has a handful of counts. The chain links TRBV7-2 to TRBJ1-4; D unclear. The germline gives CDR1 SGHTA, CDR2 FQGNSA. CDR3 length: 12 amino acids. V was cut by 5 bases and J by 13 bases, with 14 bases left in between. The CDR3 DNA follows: TGTGCCAGCAGCCCCCTCGGGCGACGACTGTTTTTT. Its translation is CASSPLGRRLFF.